The 17 T cell receptor beta chains reported below all come from one sample, sequenced in a study of blood T cell repertoires in COVID-19. Produced via immunoSEQ multiplex PCR; TCRdb's table is partial and in-frame only. Found here are approximately 73,000 clones, approximately 92% of them singletons; the top ten hold roughly 8.8%. The sample consisted of peripheral blood. Source of these receptors: a man older than 75 with acute or convalescent COVID-19.

The V gene is TRBV30, the J gene TRBJ2-1, with TRBD2 identical over 10 bases. In germline, CDR1 is GTSNPN, CDR2 SVGIG (reference sequence). The CDR3 spans 14 residues. With V trimmed by 4 bases and J by 10 bases, 10 bases remained unmatched. The CDR3 region has the DNA TGTGCCTGGAAGGCTAGCGGGGGCGGGTGGGAGCAGTTCTTC. It encodes CAWKASGGGWEQFF.

The rearrangement joins TRBV12-3 or TRBV12-4 to TRBJ1-1; D is perhaps TRBD1 (5 bases). CDR3 size: 11 residues. V was cut by 3 bases and J by 13 bases, with 12 bases left in between. The CDR3 here is CASSFARVSFF. The CDR3, as DNA: TGTGCCAGCAGTTTTGCCAGGGTTAGTTTCTTT.

The chain joins TRBV30 to TRBJ1-3, with D possibly being TRBD1 (6 bases). The CDR3 sequence is 14 residues long. The germline CDR1 and CDR2 sequences are GTSNPN and SVGIG (reference sequence). Trimming took 1 base from V and 0 from J, leaving 7 bases between them. The CDR3 region has the DNA TGTGCCTGGAGTGCACAGGGCTCTGGAAACACCATATATTTT. Protein sequence: CAWSAQGSGNTIYF.

A single count supports this clone. The chain combines TRBV2 with TRBJ2-2; perhaps TRBD2 as D (6 bases). Germline V lookup: CDR1 SNHLY, CDR2 FYNNEI. The V gene lost 6 bases and the J gene lost 4 bases, with 9 bases spanning the gap. The CDR3 is made up of 13 amino acids. The CDR3 protein is CASSGTGTGELFF. The CDR3 region has the DNA TGTGCCAGCAGCGGGACTGGCACCGGGGAGCTGTTTTTT.

This clone has a single count. This chain uses TRBV18 with TRBJ2-5; 9 bases fit TRBD2. The CDR3 loop spans 15 amino acids. The V and J ends lost 1 base and 4 bases, in that order; junction bases with no gene match: 4. Germline V gene data show CDR1 as KGHSH and CDR2 as LQKENI. CDR3 sequence reads: CASSPLAGEGETQYF. The CDR3 nucleotides are TGTGCCAGCTCACCACTAGCGGGAGAAGGAGAGACCCAGTACTTC.

The chain combines TRBV3-1 (or the pseudogene TRBV3-2) with TRBJ1-2; the D gene is possibly TRBD1 (5 bases). The CDR3 spans 14 residues. With 4 bases removed from V and 4 bases from J, the gap between germline ends came to 13 bases. CDR1 is LGHDT, CDR2 YNNKEL, per germline (reference sequence). CDR3: CASSPWGGTYGYTF. In DNA, the CDR3 is TGTGCCAGCAGCCCCTGGGGAGGGACCTATGGCTACACCTTC.

The chain links TRBV12-5 to TRBJ2-5; no firm D call. This CDR3 is built from 12 residues. Germline CDR1 is LGHNT and CDR2 is FRNRAP. V was pared by 8 bases and J by 1 base, with 8 bases between. The CDR3 DNA sequence: TGTGCTAGTTCAGGAACCCAAGAGACCCAGTACTTC. It is translated as CASSGTQETQYF.

This clone has only one observation. This sequence joins TRBV12-3 or TRBV12-4 and TRBJ1-5; D is ambiguous. V was cut by 3 bases and J by 7 bases, with 10 bases left in between. This CDR3 has 13 residues. The CDR3 DNA reads as TGTGCCAGCAGTTTTTCCGAGAGACAGCCCCAGCATTTT. Translated, it gives CASSFSERQPQHF.

The chain has TRBV5-1 and TRBJ1-1, with D perhaps matching TRBD1 (5 bases). The CDR3 covers 14 residues. Trimming removed 2 bases from V and 0 bases from J, with 8 bases in between. The germline V gene encodes CDR1 SGHRS and CDR2 YFSETQ. The CDR3 DNA reads as TGCGCCAGCAGCTTAGGGGATCTGAACACTGAAGCTTTCTTT. It translates to CASSLGDLNTEAFF.

The V and J genes are TRBV3-1 (or the pseudogene TRBV3-2) and TRBJ2-3, with a weak D call TRBD1 (6 bases). Germline loops: CDR1 LGHDT, CDR2 YNNKEL (reference sequence). The ends were cut back, 6 bases at V and 0 bases at J, with 19 bases in the middle. The CDR3 consists of 17 residues. CDR3 DNA sequence: TGTGCCAGCAGTTTGGGCGTTGGGACACGAAGCACAGATACGCAGTATTTT. Protein sequence: CASSLGVGTRSTDTQYF.

The chain uses TRBV3-1 (or the pseudogene TRBV3-2) and TRBJ2-5, with D possibly being TRBD2 (5 bases). Trimming cost V 0 bases and J 2 bases, with 19 bases left between them. Looked up from germline, CDR1 is LGHDT and CDR2 is YNNKEL (reference sequence). The CDR3 consists of 18 residues. CDR3 in amino acids: CASSQDLWGGGRQETQYF. CDR3 sequence (DNA): TGTGCCAGCAGCCAAGATCTATGGGGTGGAGGCAGGCAAGAGACCCAGTACTTC.

The chain combines TRBV20-1 with TRBJ1-2; no clear D gene. Trimming took 6 bases from V and 7 from J, leaving 15 bases between them. CDR1 is DFQATT, CDR2 SNEGSKA, per germline (reference sequence). CDR3 length equals 12 residues. CDR3 DNA sequence: TGCAGTGCGAGTTCCAACAGCGGTGGCTACACCTTC. It is translated as CSASSNSGGYTF.

The chain couples TRBV5-1 to TRBJ1-2; TRBD1 might be the D (6 bases). This CDR3 has 15 residues. V was pared by 0 bases and J by 6 bases, with 15 bases between. Germline loops: CDR1 SGHRS, CDR2 YFSETQ. CDR3 amino acids: CASSLAGTRTDGYTF. The CDR3 region has the DNA TGCGCCAGCAGCTTGGCCGGGACACGGACAGATGGCTACACCTTC.

The chain uses TRBV12-3 or TRBV12-4 and TRBJ1-1; D gene ambiguous. V was trimmed by 7 bases and J by 8 bases, leaving 14 bases between them. The CDR3 runs to 12 residues. Here the CDR3 DNA reads TGTGCCAGCAATTGGTTGGCAGGAGAAGCTTTCTTT. Protein: CASNWLAGEAFF.

CDR3 in amino acids: CASRQGARETQYF. Here the CDR3 DNA reads TGTGCCAGCAGGCAAGGGGCCAGGGAGACCCAGTACTTC. This sequence joins TRBV27 and TRBJ2-5, with D perhaps TRBD1 (5 bases). The CDR3 sequence is 13 residues long. V was clipped by 6 bases and J by 5 bases, with 13 bases between them. CDR1 and CDR2 from the germline V gene are MNHEY and SMNVEV (reference sequence).

J is TRBJ1-5 and V is TRBV5-1; 7 positions match TRBD1. The CDR3 has 15 residues. The V gene end was trimmed by 3 bases and the J gene end by 1 base; junction bases not matched to a gene: 4. Germline V gene data show CDR1 as SGHRS and CDR2 as YFSETQ. In DNA, the CDR3 is TGCGCCAGCAGCTGGACAGGCGGGAGCAATCAGCCCCAGCATTTT. Residues: CASSWTGGSNQPQHF.

The chain carries TRBV6-1 and TRBJ2-1; D gene ambiguous. Trimming cost V 0 bases and J 4 bases, with 7 bases left between them. In germline, CDR1 is MNHNS, CDR2 SASEGT. This CDR3 has 14 residues. This CDR3 is CASSEALGYNEQFF. DNA for the CDR3: TGTGCCAGCAGTGAAGCGCTCGGTTACAATGAGCAGTTCTTC.